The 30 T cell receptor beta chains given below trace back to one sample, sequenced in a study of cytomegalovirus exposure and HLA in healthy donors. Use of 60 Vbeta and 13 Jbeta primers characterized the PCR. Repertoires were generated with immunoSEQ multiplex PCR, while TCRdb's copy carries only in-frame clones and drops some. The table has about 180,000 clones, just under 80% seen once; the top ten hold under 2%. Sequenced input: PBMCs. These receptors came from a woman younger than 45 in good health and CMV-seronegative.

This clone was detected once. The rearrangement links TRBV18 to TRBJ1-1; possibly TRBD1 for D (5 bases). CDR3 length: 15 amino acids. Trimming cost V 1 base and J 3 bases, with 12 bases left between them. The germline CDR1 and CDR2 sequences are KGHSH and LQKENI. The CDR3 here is CASSPLGRRDTEAFF. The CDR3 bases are TGTGCCAGCTCACCACTGGGGCGCAGGGACACTGAAGCTTTCTTT.

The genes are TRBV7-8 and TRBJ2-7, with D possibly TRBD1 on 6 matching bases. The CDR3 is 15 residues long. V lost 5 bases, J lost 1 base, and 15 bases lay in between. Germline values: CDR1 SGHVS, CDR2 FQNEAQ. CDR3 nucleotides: TGTGCCAGCAGCCCCCCGCAGGGGATATCCTACGAGCAGTACTTC. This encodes CASSPPQGISYEQYF.

CDR3 amino acids: CASPFGRGTENSPLHF. The CDR3 DNA follows: TGTGCCAGCCCCTTCGGGCGGGGGACGGAAAATTCACCCCTCCACTTT. The chain has TRBV5-6 and TRBJ1-6, with TRBD1 as a possible D gene (5 bases). CDR3 length: 16 residues. Germline assignment: CDR1 SGHDT and CDR2 YYEEEE. V lost 7 bases, J lost 7 bases, and 21 bases lay in between.

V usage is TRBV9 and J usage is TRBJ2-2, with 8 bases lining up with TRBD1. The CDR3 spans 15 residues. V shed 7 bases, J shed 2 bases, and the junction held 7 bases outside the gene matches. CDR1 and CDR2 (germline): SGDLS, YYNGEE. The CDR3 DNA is TGTGCCAGCCGAGCCGGGACAGGCAACACCGGGGAGCTGTTTTTT. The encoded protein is CASRAGTGNTGELFF.

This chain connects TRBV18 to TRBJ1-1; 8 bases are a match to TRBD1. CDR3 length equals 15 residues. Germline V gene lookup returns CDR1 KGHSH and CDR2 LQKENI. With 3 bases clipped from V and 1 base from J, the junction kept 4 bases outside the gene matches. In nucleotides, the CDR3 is TGTGCCAGCTCACCCTTTGGGACAGGGAACACTGAAGCTTTCTTT. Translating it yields CASSPFGTGNTEAFF. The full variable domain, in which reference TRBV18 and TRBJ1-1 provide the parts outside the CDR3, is NAGVMQNPRHLVRRRGQEARLRCSPMKGHSHVYWYRQLPEEGLKFMVYLQKENIIDESGMPKERFSAEFPKEGPSILRIQQVVRGDSAAYFCASSPFGTGNTEAFFGQGTRLTVV.

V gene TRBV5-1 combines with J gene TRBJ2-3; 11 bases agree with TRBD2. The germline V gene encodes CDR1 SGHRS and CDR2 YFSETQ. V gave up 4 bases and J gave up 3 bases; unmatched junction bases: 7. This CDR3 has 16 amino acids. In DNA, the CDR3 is TGCGCCAGCAGCGCTGGCCTAGCGGGGGGAACAGATACGCAGTATTTT. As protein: CASSAGLAGGTDTQYF. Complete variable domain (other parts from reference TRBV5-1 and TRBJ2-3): KAGVTQTPRYLIKTRGQQVTLSCSPISGHRSVSWYQQTPGQGLQFLFEYFSETQRNKGNFPGRFSGRQFSNSRSEMNVSTLELGDSALYLCASSAGLAGGTDTQYFGPGTRLTVL.

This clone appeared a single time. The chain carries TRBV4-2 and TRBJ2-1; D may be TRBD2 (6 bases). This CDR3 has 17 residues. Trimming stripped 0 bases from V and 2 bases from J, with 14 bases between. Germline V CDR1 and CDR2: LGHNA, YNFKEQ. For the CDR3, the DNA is TGTGCCAGCAGCCAAGATTTTGGAGGGCCCCCCTACAATGAGCAGTTCTTC. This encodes CASSQDFGGPPYNEQFF.

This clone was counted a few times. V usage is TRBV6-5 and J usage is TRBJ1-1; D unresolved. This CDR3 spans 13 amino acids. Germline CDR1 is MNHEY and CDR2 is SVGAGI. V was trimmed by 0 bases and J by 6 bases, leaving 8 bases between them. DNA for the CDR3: TGTGCCAGCAGTTACTCCCCCCCGGCTGAAGCTTTCTTT. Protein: CASSYSPPAEAFF.

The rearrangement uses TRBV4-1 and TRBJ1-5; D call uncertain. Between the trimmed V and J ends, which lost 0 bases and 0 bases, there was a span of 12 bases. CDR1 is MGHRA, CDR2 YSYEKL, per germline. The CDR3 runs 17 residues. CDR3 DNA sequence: TGCGCCAGCAGCCAAGACCCAGCGACTTATAGCAATCAGCCCCAGCATTTT. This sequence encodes CASSQDPATYSNQPQHF.

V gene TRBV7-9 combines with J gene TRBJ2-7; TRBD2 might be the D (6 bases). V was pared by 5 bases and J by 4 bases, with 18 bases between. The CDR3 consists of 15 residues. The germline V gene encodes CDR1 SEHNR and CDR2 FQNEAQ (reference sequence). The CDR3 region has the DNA TGTGCCAGCAGCCCGGGCGGGGTTCTTAATTACGAGCAGTACTTC. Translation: CASSPGGVLNYEQYF. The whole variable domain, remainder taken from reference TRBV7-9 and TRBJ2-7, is DTGVSQNPRHKITKRGQNVTFRCDPISEHNRLYWYRQTLGQGPEFLTYFQNEAQLEKSRLLSDRFSAERPKGSFSTLEIQRTEQGDSAMYLCASSPGGVLNYEQYFGPGTRLTVT.

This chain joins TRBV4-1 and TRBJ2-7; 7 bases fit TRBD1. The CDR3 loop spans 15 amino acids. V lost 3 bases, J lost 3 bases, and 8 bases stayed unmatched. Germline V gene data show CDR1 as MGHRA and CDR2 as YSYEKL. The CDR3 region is CASSQTPGQSYEQYF. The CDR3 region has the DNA TGCGCCAGCAGCCAGACTCCGGGACAGAGCTACGAGCAGTACTTC.

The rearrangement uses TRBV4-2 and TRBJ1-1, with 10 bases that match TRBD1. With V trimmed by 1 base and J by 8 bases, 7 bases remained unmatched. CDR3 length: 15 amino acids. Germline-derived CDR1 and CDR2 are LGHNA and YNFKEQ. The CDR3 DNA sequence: TGTGCCAGCAGCCAAGTGTGGGACAGGGGCCCGGAAGCTTTCTTT. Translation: CASSQVWDRGPEAFF.

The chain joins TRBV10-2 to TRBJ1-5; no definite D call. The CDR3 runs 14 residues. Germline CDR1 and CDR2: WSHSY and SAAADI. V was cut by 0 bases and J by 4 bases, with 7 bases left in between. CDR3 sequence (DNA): TGCGCCAGCAGTGAGTCTGACATGAATCAGCCCCAGCATTTT. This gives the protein CASSESDMNQPQHF.

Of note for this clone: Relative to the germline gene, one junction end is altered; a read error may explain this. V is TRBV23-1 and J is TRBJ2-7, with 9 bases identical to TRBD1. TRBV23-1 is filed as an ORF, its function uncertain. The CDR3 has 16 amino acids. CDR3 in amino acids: CASSQSPGQGTPLRSF. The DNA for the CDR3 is TGCGCCAGCAGTCAATCGCCGGGACAGGGTACTCCTCTCCGCTCCTTC.

The CDR3 DNA follows: TGTGCCAGCTCACCCTCTCCGGAGCACACTGAAGCTTTCTTT. Protein product: CASSPSPEHTEAFF. The genes are TRBV18 and TRBJ1-1; D not resolved. V lost 3 bases and J 3 bases, leaving 11 bases between the germline ends. In germline, CDR1 is KGHSH, CDR2 LQKENI. The CDR3 spans 14 residues.

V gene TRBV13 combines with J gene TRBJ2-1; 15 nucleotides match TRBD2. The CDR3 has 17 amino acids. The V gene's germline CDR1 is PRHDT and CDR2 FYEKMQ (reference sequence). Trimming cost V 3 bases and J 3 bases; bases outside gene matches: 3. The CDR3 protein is CASSFLGLAGGYNEQFF. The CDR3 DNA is TGTGCCAGCAGCTTCTTGGGACTAGCGGGGGGCTACAATGAGCAGTTCTTC.

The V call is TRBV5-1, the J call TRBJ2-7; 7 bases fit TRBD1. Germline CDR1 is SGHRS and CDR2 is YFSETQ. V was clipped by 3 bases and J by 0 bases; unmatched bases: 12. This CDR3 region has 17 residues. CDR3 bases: TGCGCCAGCAGCTGGCCTAATGGGACAGCAATCTCCTACGAGCAGTACTTC. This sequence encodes CASSWPNGTAISYEQYF.

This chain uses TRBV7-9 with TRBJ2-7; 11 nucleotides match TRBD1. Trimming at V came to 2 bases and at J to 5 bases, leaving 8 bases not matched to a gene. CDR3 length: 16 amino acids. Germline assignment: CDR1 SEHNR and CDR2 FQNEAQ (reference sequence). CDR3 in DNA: TGTGCCAGCAGCTTATTATCGGGACAGGGGGGAAACGAGCAGTACTTC. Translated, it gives CASSLLSGQGGNEQYF.

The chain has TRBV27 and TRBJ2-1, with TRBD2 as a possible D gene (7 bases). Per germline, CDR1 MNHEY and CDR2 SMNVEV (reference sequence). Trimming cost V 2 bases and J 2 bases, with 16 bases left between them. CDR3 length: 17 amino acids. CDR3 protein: CASSLAGRGYAYNEQFF. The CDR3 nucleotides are TGTGCCAGCAGTTTAGCGGGGAGGGGGTACGCCTACAATGAGCAGTTCTTC.

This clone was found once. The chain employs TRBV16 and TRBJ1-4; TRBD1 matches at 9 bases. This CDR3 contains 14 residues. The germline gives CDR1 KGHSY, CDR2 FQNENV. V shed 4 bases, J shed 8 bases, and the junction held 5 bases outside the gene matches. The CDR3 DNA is TGTGCCAGCAGCCTTGGACAGGGGAACGAAAAACTGTTTTTT. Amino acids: CASSLGQGNEKLFF.

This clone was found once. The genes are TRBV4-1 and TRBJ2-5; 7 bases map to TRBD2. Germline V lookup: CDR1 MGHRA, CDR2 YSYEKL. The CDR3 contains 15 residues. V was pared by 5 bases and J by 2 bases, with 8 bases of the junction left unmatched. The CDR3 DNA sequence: TGCGCCAGCAGCTCTCCTACGGGGGGACAAGAGACCCAGTACTTC. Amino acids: CASSSPTGGQETQYF.

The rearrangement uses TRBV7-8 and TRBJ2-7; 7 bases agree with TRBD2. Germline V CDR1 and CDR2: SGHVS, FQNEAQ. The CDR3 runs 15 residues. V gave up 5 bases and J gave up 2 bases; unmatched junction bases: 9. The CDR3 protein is CASSTREGRAYEQYF. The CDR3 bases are TGTGCCAGCAGCACCAGGGAGGGTCGAGCCTACGAGCAGTACTTC.

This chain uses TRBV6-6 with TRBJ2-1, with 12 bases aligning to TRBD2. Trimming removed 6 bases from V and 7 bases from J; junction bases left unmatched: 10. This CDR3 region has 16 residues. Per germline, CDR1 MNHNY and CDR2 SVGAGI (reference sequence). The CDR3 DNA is TGTGCCAGCAGCCCATTTAGACTAGCGGGGGTTAATGAGCAGTTCTTC. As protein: CASSPFRLAGVNEQFF.

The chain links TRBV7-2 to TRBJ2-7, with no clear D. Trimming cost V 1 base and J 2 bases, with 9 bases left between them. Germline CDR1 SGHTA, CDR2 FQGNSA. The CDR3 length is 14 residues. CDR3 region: CASSLGHRTYEQYF. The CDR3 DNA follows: TGTGCCAGCAGCTTAGGTCACAGAACCTACGAGCAGTACTTC.

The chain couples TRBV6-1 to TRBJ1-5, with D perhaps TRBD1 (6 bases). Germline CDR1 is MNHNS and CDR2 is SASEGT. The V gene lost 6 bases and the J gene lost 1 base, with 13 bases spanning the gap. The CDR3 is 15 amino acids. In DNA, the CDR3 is TGTGCCAGCAGGAGACAGGCCCAAAGCAATCAGCCCCAGCATTTT. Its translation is CASRRQAQSNQPQHF.

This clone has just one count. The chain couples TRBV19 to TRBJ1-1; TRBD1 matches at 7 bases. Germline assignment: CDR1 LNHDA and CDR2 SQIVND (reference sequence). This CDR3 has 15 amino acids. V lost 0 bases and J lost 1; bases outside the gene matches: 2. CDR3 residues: CASSIENRGNTEAFF. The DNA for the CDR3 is TGTGCCAGTAGTATAGAGAACAGGGGGAACACTGAAGCTTTCTTT.

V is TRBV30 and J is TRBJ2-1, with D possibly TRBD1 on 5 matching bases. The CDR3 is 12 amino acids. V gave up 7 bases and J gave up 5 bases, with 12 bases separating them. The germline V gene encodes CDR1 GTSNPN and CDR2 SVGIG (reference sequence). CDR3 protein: CAFMGLNNEQFF. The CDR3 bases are TGTGCCTTTATGGGGCTAAACAATGAGCAGTTCTTC.

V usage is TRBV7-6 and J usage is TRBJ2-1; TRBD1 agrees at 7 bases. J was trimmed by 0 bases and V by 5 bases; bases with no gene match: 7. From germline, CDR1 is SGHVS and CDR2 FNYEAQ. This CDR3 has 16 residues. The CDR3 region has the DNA TGTGCCAGCAGCCGATTACAGGGGAGCTCCTACAATGAGCAGTTCTTC. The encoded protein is CASSRLQGSSYNEQFF.

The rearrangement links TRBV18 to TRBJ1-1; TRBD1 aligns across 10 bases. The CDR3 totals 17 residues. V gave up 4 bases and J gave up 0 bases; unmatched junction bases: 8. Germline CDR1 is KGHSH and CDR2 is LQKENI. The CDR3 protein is CASSLRDRGVVNTEAFF. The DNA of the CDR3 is TGTGCCAGCTCACTCCGGGACAGGGGAGTAGTGAACACTGAAGCTTTCTTT.

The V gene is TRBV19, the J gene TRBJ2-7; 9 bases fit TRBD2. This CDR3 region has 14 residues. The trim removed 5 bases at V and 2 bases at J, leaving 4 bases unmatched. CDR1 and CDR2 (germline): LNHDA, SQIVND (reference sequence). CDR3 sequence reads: CASSAGGPTYEQYF. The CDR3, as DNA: TGTGCCAGTAGTGCGGGGGGGCCTACCTACGAGCAGTACTTC.